This T cell receptor (beta chain) derives from a study of PD-1 blockade in classical Hodgkin lymphoma. Study information: Nivolumab was administered to patients intravenously at 3 mg/kg every 2 weeks.

The CDR3 is 15 residues long. The V and J ends lost 8 bases and 1 base, in that order; junction bases with no gene match: 11. Germline V gene data show CDR1 as GTSNPN and CDR2 as SVGIG (reference sequence). All the patients suffered relapse after autologous stem cell transplantation, and brentuximab vedotin exposure differed. TCRdb keeps only in-frame clones here, not all; method: immunoSEQ multiplex PCR. The sample shows about 39,000 clones, 60% to 80% of them seen only once. The sequenced sample was peripheral blood mononuclear cells (PBMCs), obtained before the second cycle of nivolumab. V and J are TRBV30 and TRBJ1-2; 9 positions agree with TRBD1. The sequence derives from a human donor with classical Hodgkin lymphoma. The CDR3 nucleotides read TGTGCCCGCAAGTCGGGACAGGGCCTTAACTATGGCTACACCTTC. Residues: CARKSGQGLNYGYTF.